This TCR beta chain was recorded in a study of T cells in Graves' hyperthyroidism and ophthalmopathy. Broader study findings: The model predicted ophthalmopathy a median approximately six months before onset.

This CDR3 comprises 14 residues. Trimming stripped 5 bases from V and 8 bases from J, with 17 bases between. The germline CDR1 and CDR2 sequences are MDHEN and SYDVKM. Using RNA transcripts as the source, TCR beta CDR3 regions were amplified. The HTBI primer set was used in a first-round RT-PCR of the TCR CDR3. TCRdb analysed the multiplex PCR reads with MiXCR anew, one entry per CDR3 protein. Of over 500,000 distinct CDR3 sequences in the sample, about a sixth were seen once. This clonotype was counted ten times or more. No antigen is known for it. Sequenced: blood. This rearrangement joins TRBV28 to TRBJ2-3; D is undetermined. This clonotype was sampled from a young woman with Graves' ophthalmopathy. The CDR3 DNA is TGTGCCAGCAGTCCTCCTATAGGTGGTGGTACGCAGTATTTT. This encodes CASSPPIGGGTQYF.